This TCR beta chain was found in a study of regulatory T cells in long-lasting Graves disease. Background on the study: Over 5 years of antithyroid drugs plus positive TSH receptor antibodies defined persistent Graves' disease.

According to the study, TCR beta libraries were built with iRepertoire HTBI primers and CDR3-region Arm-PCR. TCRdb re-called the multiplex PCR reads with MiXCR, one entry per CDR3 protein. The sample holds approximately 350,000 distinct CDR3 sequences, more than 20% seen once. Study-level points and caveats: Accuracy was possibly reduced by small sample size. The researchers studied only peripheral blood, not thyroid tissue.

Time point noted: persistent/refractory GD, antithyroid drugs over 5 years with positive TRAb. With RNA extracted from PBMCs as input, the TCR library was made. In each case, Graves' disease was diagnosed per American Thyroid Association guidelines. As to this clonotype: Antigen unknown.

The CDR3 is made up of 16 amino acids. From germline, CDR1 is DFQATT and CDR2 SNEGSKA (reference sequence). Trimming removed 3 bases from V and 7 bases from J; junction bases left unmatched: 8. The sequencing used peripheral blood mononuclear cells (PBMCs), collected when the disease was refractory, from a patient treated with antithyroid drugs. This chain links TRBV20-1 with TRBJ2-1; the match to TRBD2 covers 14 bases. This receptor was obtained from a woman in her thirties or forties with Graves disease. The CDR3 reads CSARYRTSGRRNEQFF. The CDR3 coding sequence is TGCAGTGCTAGGTACAGGACTAGCGGGAGGAGGAATGAGCAGTTCTTC.